This TCR beta chain appears in the sequencing data of a study of blood T cell repertoires in COVID-19. As for the study in general: In each case, the material was cDNA or gDNA derived from T cells, B-cell-depleted T cells, or PBMCs.

In the authors' methods: The authors estimated nucleated cell counts from reference gene primer amplification. Using immunoSEQ multiplex PCR, the repertoire was profiled, and TCRdb retains in-frame clones only, with some absent. V and J calls and clone size are as listed in that table; D and trimming were resolved from the DNA. This sample carries some 320,000 clones, over 85% of them seen once, and the ten largest clones take 2% to 3%. The germline V gene encodes CDR1 SGHAT and CDR2 FQNNGV. Trimming stripped 8 bases from V and 2 bases from J, with 13 bases between. This CDR3 has 13 residues. Cohort 3 donors counted as recovered after two negative PCRs, clearance, or resolved symptoms.

The source material was PBMCs or T cells enriched from blood (not recorded which). The chain couples TRBV11-2 to TRBJ2-7, with a weak D call TRBD2 (6 bases). This sequence was found in a man aged 55 to 70 who had recovered from COVID-19. CDR3 sequence (DNA): TGTGCCAGCGGTAGGGAGGCCACCTACGAGCAGTACTTC. Translation: CASGREATYEQYF.